A single sample is the source of the 30 T cell receptor beta chains below, sequenced in a study of tissue T cells after allogeneic stem cell transplantation. The data were produced by immunoSEQ multiplex PCR, yet TCRdb's version contains in-frame clones alone and is incomplete. The data show 8,900 or so clones, roughly three fifths seen once. The sample in question was tissue from the ileum, obtained at autopsy. The receptors were sampled from a woman aged 18 to 55 with breast cancer.

The CDR3 sequence: CASSLAHGRRGLTDTQYF. Here the CDR3 DNA reads TGTGCCAGCAGCTTAGCGCACGGGCGCAGGGGGCTCACAGATACGCAGTATTTT. This sequence joins TRBV7-2 and TRBJ2-3; 8 bases map to TRBD1. The germline V gene has CDR1 SGHTA and CDR2 FQGNSA. The CDR3 has 18 residues. With V trimmed by 0 bases and J by 2 bases, 10 bases remained unmatched.

The CDR3 region has the DNA TGTGCCAGCAGCTTACTTACCCCGGGGCACACTGAAGCTTTCTTT. Encoded protein: CASSLLTPGHTEAFF. The chain recombines TRBV7-8 with TRBJ1-1; a weak D match, TRBD1 (5 bases). Looked up from germline, CDR1 is SGHVS and CDR2 is FQNEAQ. This CDR3 has 15 amino acids. Trimming left V 2 bases short and J 3 bases short, with 13 bases between.

This chain connects TRBV7-3 to TRBJ2-1, with D possibly TRBD2 on 5 matching bases. The CDR3 is 14 residues long. Germline assignment: CDR1 SGHTA and CDR2 FQGTGA. Trimming took off 5 bases at V and 8 bases at J, with 16 bases between the two ends. In DNA, the CDR3 is TGTGCCAGCAGCCCTGAACTAGAATCCGATGAGCAGTTCTTC. Translated, it gives CASSPELESDEQFF.

This clone was seen once. The chain is built from TRBV18 and TRBJ1-5, with TRBD1 identical over 9 bases. Germline CDR1 reads KGHSH; CDR2 reads LQKENI. V was pared by 0 bases and J by 4 bases, with 1 base of the junction left unmatched. The CDR3 contains 15 residues. CDR3 amino acids: CASSPPGQGNQPQHF. The CDR3 region has the DNA TGTGCCAGCTCACCACCCGGACAGGGGAATCAGCCCCAGCATTTT. The whole variable domain, remainder taken from reference TRBV18 and TRBJ1-5, is NAGVMQNPRHLVRRRGQEARLRCSPMKGHSHVYWYRQLPEEGLKFMVYLQKENIIDESGMPKERFSAEFPKEGPSILRIQQVVRGDSAAYFCASSPPGQGNQPQHFGDGTRLSIL.

In its sample, this clone is large. V usage is TRBV19 and J usage is TRBJ1-1, with D maybe TRBD1 (5 bases). This CDR3 has 13 residues. In germline, CDR1 is LNHDA, CDR2 SQIVND (reference sequence). The V gene lost 3 bases and the J gene lost 3 bases, with 8 bases spanning the gap. The CDR3 spells CASSMKGDTEAFF. The CDR3 DNA reads as TGTGCCAGTAGTATGAAAGGGGACACTGAAGCTTTCTTT.

This clone was seen a handful of times. This CDR3 is CASSQRYRGEETQYF. CDR3 in DNA: TGTGCCAGCAGCCAACGATACAGGGGGGAAGAGACCCAGTACTTC. The chain recombines TRBV4-2 with TRBJ2-5; 8 nucleotides match TRBD1. Germline V CDR1 and CDR2: LGHNA, YNFKEQ. Trimming cost V 2 bases and J 3 bases; bases outside gene matches: 5. CDR3 length: 15 residues.

V and J are TRBV6-2 or TRBV6-3 and TRBJ1-2; D is possibly TRBD1 (5 bases). The CDR3 is 15 amino acids. Trimming removed 0 bases from V and 0 bases from J, with 8 bases in between. The V gene's germline CDR1 is MNHEY and CDR2 SVGEGT. The CDR3 protein is CASSYSDSTNYGYTF. The CDR3 DNA reads as TGTGCCAGCAGTTACTCAGACAGCACTAACTATGGCTACACCTTC.

Only a few counts were recorded for this clone. This chain's CDR3 is CASSLTGPDTQYF. The CDR3 DNA reads TGTGCCAGCAGCTTGACGGGCCCAGATACGCAGTATTTT. The chain has TRBV5-5 and TRBJ2-3; unclear D gene. The ends were cut back, 1 base at V and 4 bases at J, with 7 bases in the middle. The germline CDR1 and CDR2 sequences are SGHKS and YYEKEE (reference sequence). The CDR3 length is 13 residues.

The chain recombines TRBV5-5 with TRBJ2-5; D is unresolved. Looked up from germline, CDR1 is SGHKS and CDR2 is YYEKEE (reference sequence). V was shortened by 0 bases and J by 1 base, with 4 bases between the two germline ends. The CDR3 consists of 13 residues. The CDR3 DNA is TGTGCCAGCAGCTTGGTGGGCCAAGAGACCCAGTACTTC. Translation gives CASSLVGQETQYF.

The rearrangement uses TRBV10-3 and TRBJ1-2; possible D gene TRBD1, 6 bases. CDR1 is ENHRY and CDR2 is SYGVKD in the germline V gene. This CDR3 contains 16 residues. V gave up 6 bases and J gave up 2 bases, with 19 bases separating them. The DNA for the CDR3 is TGTGCCATCAGACCCGAGGGGGACGGAAGGAACTATGGCTACACCTTC. This codes for CAIRPEGDGRNYGYTF.

The CDR3 bases are TGTGCCAGTAGTTTCTTCGGGGAAGCTTTCTTT. Amino acids: CASSFFGEAFF. V is TRBV19 and J is TRBJ1-1; no definite D call. The CDR3 length is 11 residues. Germline values: CDR1 LNHDA, CDR2 SQIVND (reference sequence). Trimming stripped 5 bases from V and 8 bases from J, with 9 bases between.

In this sample, this clone turned up once. The rearrangement links TRBV6-6 to TRBJ2-5; 7 bases fit TRBD2. CDR1 MNHNY and CDR2 SVGAGI come from the germline V gene (reference sequence). The V segment lost 2 bases and the J segment 5 bases; nucleotides outside the gene matches: 2. CDR3 length: 13 residues. CDR3 region: CASSYQGGETQYF. The CDR3 DNA is TGTGCCAGCAGTTACCAGGGAGGGGAGACCCAGTACTTC.

This clone was detected only a few times. The chain recombines TRBV19 with TRBJ1-1, with TRBD1 as a possible D gene (5 bases). Germline CDR1 reads LNHDA; CDR2 reads SQIVND (reference sequence). The CDR3 consists of 15 residues. Trimming removed 4 bases at V and 1 base at J, with 13 bases between. The CDR3 is CASSRAGIWNTEAFF. CDR3 in DNA: TGTGCCAGTAGTAGGGCAGGGATATGGAACACTGAAGCTTTCTTT.

This clone has only a few counts. This chain links TRBV19 with TRBJ2-6; D call uncertain. V lost 2 bases and J lost 0, with 5 bases in between. Looked up from germline, CDR1 is LNHDA and CDR2 is SQIVND (reference sequence). The CDR3 covers 15 residues. The CDR3 loop reads CASSILDSGANVLTF. Written as DNA, the CDR3 is TGTGCCAGTAGTATACTGGACTCTGGGGCCAACGTCCTGACTTTC.

J is TRBJ2-7 and V is TRBV28, with 7 bases identical to TRBD1. Germline V CDR1 and CDR2: MDHEN, SYDVKM. The CDR3 consists of 13 residues. V shed 3 bases and J 5 bases; nucleotides not matched to a gene: 4. CDR3 in DNA: TGTGCCAGCAGTTTTGTGACAGGGAACGAGCAGTACTTC. It is translated as CASSFVTGNEQYF.

The chain couples TRBV27 to TRBJ2-2, with D unresolved. Germline CDR1 and CDR2: MNHEY and SMNVEV (reference sequence). The V and J ends lost 5 bases and 0 bases respectively, with 10 bases between them. CDR3 size: 15 residues. For the CDR3, the DNA is TGTGCCAGCAGTCCATCCTTTACGAACACCGGGGAGCTGTTTTTT. Translating it yields CASSPSFTNTGELFF.

The chain recombines TRBV3-1 (or the pseudogene TRBV3-2) with TRBJ2-1; the D gene is possibly TRBD2 (7 bases). The CDR3 loop spans 14 amino acids. Per germline, CDR1 LGHDT and CDR2 YNNKEL (reference sequence). Trimming left V 4 bases short and J 10 bases short, with 17 bases between. The chain's CDR3 is CASSPRVTGGEQFF. DNA for the CDR3: TGTGCCAGCAGCCCCAGGGTAACGGGGGGCGAGCAGTTCTTC.

The chain employs TRBV19 and TRBJ2-7; D is unresolved. This CDR3 has 13 amino acids. CDR1 LNHDA and CDR2 SQIVND come from the germline V gene (reference sequence). Trimming removed 3 bases at V and 3 bases at J, with 9 bases between. The CDR3 region is CASSIYGFYEQYF. The CDR3 region has the DNA TGTGCCAGTAGTATCTACGGGTTCTACGAGCAGTACTTC. Drawing the rest from reference TRBV19 and TRBJ2-7, the complete variable domain is DGGITQSPKYLFRKEGQNVTLSCEQNLNHDAMYWYRQDPGQGLRLIYYSQIVNDFQKGDIAEGYSVSREKKESFPLTVTSAQKNPTAFYLCASSIYGFYEQYFGPGTRLTVT.

This chain links TRBV4-2 with TRBJ2-7; 9 bases are a match to TRBD2. This CDR3 contains 15 residues. V lost 3 bases, J lost 4 bases, and 7 bases stayed unmatched. Per germline, CDR1 LGHNA and CDR2 YNFKEQ. The CDR3: CASSHGTSKSYEQYF. CDR3 sequence (DNA): TGTGCCAGCAGCCATGGGACTAGCAAGTCGTACGAGCAGTACTTC.

This clone is categorized as medium-sized (0.01 to 0.1%). Different DNA sequences within this sample yield the same CDR3. V usage is TRBV5-5 and J usage is TRBJ2-5; D remains unclear. This CDR3 is built from 14 residues. CDR1 is SGHKS and CDR2 is YYEKEE in the germline V gene (reference sequence). Trimming left V 0 bases short and J 4 bases short, with 10 bases between. The CDR3 protein is CASSLVGTRETQYF. Written as DNA, the CDR3 is TGTGCCAGCAGCTTGGTAGGAACGCGAGAGACCCAGTACTTC.

The chain employs TRBV13 and TRBJ1-3, with D perhaps matching TRBD1 (6 bases). V was trimmed by 5 bases and J by 0 bases, leaving 14 bases between them. The CDR3 sequence is 16 residues long. Germline V lookup: CDR1 PRHDT, CDR2 FYEKMQ (reference sequence). The CDR3 protein is CASSRSTGSSGNTIYF. CDR3 bases: TGTGCCAGCAGCCGATCCACAGGGAGCTCTGGAAACACCATATATTTT. The variable domain in full, with the rest retrieved from reference TRBV13 and TRBJ1-3, is AAGVIQSPRHLIKEKRETATLKCYPIPRHDTVYWYQQGPGQDPQFLISFYEKMQSDKGSIPDRFSAQQFSDYHSELNMSSLELGDSALYFCASSRSTGSSGNTIYFGEGSWLTVV.

The gene calls are TRBV4-3 and TRBJ2-5; D remains ambiguous. The CDR3 contains 15 residues. V was pared by 1 base and J by 2 bases, with 11 bases between. Germline CDR1 LGHNA, CDR2 YSLEER. CDR3 sequence (DNA): TGCGCCAGCAGCCAAGGAAGCTCCGCACAAGAGACCCAGTACTTC. Residues: CASSQGSSAQETQYF.

The chain recombines TRBV5-5 with TRBJ2-5; D is uncertain. Germline V lookup: CDR1 SGHKS, CDR2 YYEKEE (reference sequence). The ends were cut back, 1 base at V and 2 bases at J, with 6 bases in the middle. CDR3 length: 13 residues. This CDR3 is CASSLLSQETQYF. CDR3 DNA: TGTGCCAGCAGCTTGTTGTCTCAAGAGACCCAGTACTTC.

The CDR3 sequence is CASSWGGQPTHYTF. DNA of the CDR3: TGTGCCAGCAGTTGGGGTGGGCAACCCACCCACTACACCTTC. The rearrangement joins TRBV7-2 to TRBJ1-2; D unclear. The V end was cut by 6 bases, the J end by 10 bases, with 21 bases between. There are 14 residues in the CDR3. Germline V gene data show CDR1 as SGHTA and CDR2 as FQGNSA.

The chain has TRBV5-1 and TRBJ2-3, with a tentative D call TRBD1 (6 bases). The V gene lost 4 bases and the J gene lost 3 bases, with 12 bases spanning the gap. The length of the CDR3 is 14 residues. CDR1 is SGHRS, CDR2 YFSETQ, per germline. CDR3 sequence (DNA): TGCGCCAGCAGCCCCATAACAGGGACAGATACGCAGTATTTT. Translating gives CASSPITGTDTQYF.

Within the sample, this clone is medium-sized. The gene calls are TRBV3-1 (or the pseudogene TRBV3-2) and TRBJ1-4; no clear D gene. Per germline, CDR1 LGHDT and CDR2 YNNKEL (reference sequence). The CDR3 covers 16 residues. The germline V and J ends were trimmed by 1 base and 1 base, with 10 bases remaining between them. This chain's CDR3 is CASSQVSAETNEKLFF. The CDR3, as DNA: TGTGCCAGCAGCCAAGTCTCGGCGGAAACTAATGAAAAACTGTTTTTT.

This chain uses TRBV18 with TRBJ1-6; possible D gene TRBD1, 6 bases. Germline CDR1 reads KGHSH; CDR2 reads LQKENI. The CDR3 runs 18 residues. With 6 bases removed from V and 0 bases from J, the gap between germline ends came to 18 bases. Written as DNA, the CDR3 is TGTGCCAGCTCGATAACAGGGTTCCTCCTCTCCTATAATTCACCCCTCCACTTT. This gives the protein CASSITGFLLSYNSPLHF.

The chain carries TRBV20-1 and TRBJ2-2, with 11 bases that match TRBD2. Germline loops: CDR1 DFQATT, CDR2 SNEGSKA (reference sequence). CDR3 length: 14 residues. The ends lost 3 bases at V and 5 bases at J; junction bases unmatched: 2. CDR3 loop: CSASTSGGTGELFF. Here the CDR3 DNA reads TGCAGTGCTAGTACTAGCGGGGGTACCGGGGAGCTGTTTTTT.

This chain links TRBV30 with TRBJ1-2, with a tentative D call TRBD1 (5 bases). Germline CDR1 and CDR2: GTSNPN and SVGIG (reference sequence). This CDR3 region has 14 residues. The germline V and J ends were trimmed by 0 bases and 6 bases, with 14 bases remaining between them. The CDR3 DNA reads TGTGCCTGGAGTGTACTTGGGGCCCAAAATGGCTACACCTTC. It codes for CAWSVLGAQNGYTF.

The chain links TRBV28 to TRBJ2-7; 11 nucleotides align to TRBD2. The CDR3 sequence is 14 residues long. Unmatched junction bases numbered 3, after V lost 6 bases and J lost 2 bases. Germline CDR1 is MDHEN and CDR2 is SYDVKM. The CDR3 DNA is TGTGCCAGCAGGAGTAGCGGGAGGGCCTACGAGCAGTACTTC. Encoded protein: CASRSSGRAYEQYF.